One sample yielded the 3 T cell receptor beta chains listed below, sequenced in a study of Ad26.COV2.S vaccination and SARS-CoV-2 variants. The method was immunoSEQ multiplex PCR; TCRdb's version includes in-frame clones alone and lacks a portion of them. The table has almost 400,000 clones, 89% seen once. The treatment was: 15 to 20 received Ad26.COV2.S at low or high dose, single or two shots; 5 received placebo; per-sample allocation not given. Sample collection was performed on day 63 after the first vaccine or placebo injection. Sequenced material: peripheral blood, taken in a trial of Ad26.COV2.S vaccine versus placebo. These receptors came from a person between 18 and 60 years old who received the Ad26.COV2.S COVID-19 vaccine or a placebo.

The J gene is TRBJ2-7, the V gene TRBV6-6; 9 bases agree with TRBD2. This CDR3 spans 16 amino acids. Germline V gene lookup returns CDR1 MNHNY and CDR2 SVGAGI (reference sequence). The V segment lost 5 bases and the J segment 5 bases; nucleotides outside the gene matches: 13. This CDR3 is CASSRPSGAQLNEQYF. CDR3 bases: TGTGCCAGCAGTCGACCTAGCGGGGCCCAGCTAAACGAGCAGTACTTC.

This chain links TRBV19 with TRBJ1-2, with TRBD1 identical over 8 bases. The CDR3 runs to 13 residues. Germline CDR1 is LNHDA and CDR2 is SQIVND (reference sequence). J gave up 5 bases and V 6 bases, and 5 bases lay outside the gene matches. The CDR3 nucleotides read TGTGCCAGTAGAACGGGACAGGATTATGGCTACACCTTC. Translating gives CASRTGQDYGYTF.

The chain joins TRBV9 to TRBJ2-1; 8 bases map to TRBD1. V was pared by 3 bases and J by 12 bases, with 11 bases of the junction left unmatched. The CDR3 loop spans 14 amino acids. Germline V gene sequence: CDR1 SGDLS, CDR2 YYNGEE. The CDR3 DNA reads as TGTGCCAGCAGCGAAACTCAATCCGGACAGGGGCAGTTCTTC. It translates to CASSETQSGQGQFF.